This TCR beta chain originates from a study of blood T cell repertoires in COVID-19. Study details: The cDNA or gDNA used as material had been derived from T cells, B-cell-depleted T cells, or PBMCs.

The repertoire was sequenced with immunoSEQ multiplex PCR; TCRdb's copy has only in-frame clones and lacks some. The sample holds about 210,000 clones, approximately 86% seen once. This CDR3 spans 12 amino acids. Trimming left V 3 bases short and J 7 bases short, with 12 bases between. Germline loops: CDR1 SQVTM, CDR2 ANQGSEA. Sequencing was done on a sample of peripheral blood. V is TRBV29-1 and J is TRBJ1-1, with no clear D. This clonotype was obtained from a man aged 35 to 55 with acute or convalescent COVID-19. The CDR3 DNA follows: TGCAGCGTTGAGGCATTAAGGAGTGAAGCTTTCTTT. Translated: CSVEALRSEAFF.